The 16 T cell receptor beta chains reported below all come from one sample, sequenced in a study of blood T cell repertoires in COVID-19. Sequencing used immunoSEQ multiplex PCR; TCRdb keeps in-frame clones, though not all of them. The data show approximately 250,000 clones, with around 88% seen just once and around 13% held by the top ten. Sequencing was done on a sample of peripheral blood. Receptors were obtained from an older woman with COVID-19, enrolled during active disease.

The genes are TRBV4-2 and TRBJ2-7, with D possibly matching TRBD2 (6 bases). The CDR3 has 15 amino acids. The V end lost 0 bases, the J end lost 7 bases, and 16 bases lay between the germline ends. Germline V lookup: CDR1 LGHNA, CDR2 YNFKEQ. The CDR3 loop reads CASSQDWGRDSEQYF. In DNA form, the CDR3 reads TGTGCCAGCAGCCAAGATTGGGGACGGGACTCTGAGCAGTACTTC.

The chain's CDR3 is CASSLPTGLSKNIQYF. For the CDR3, the DNA is TGTGCCAGCAGCTTACCTACAGGGCTCTCCAAAAACATTCAGTACTTC. This chain uses TRBV11-2 with TRBJ2-4, with TRBD1 as a possible D gene (6 bases). The length of the CDR3 is 16 residues. The germline CDR1 and CDR2 sequences are SGHAT and FQNNGV. Trimming took 2 bases from V and 2 from J, leaving 13 bases between them.

V usage is TRBV5-6 and J usage is TRBJ1-2; 8 bases line up with TRBD1. Germline trimming cut 2 bases from V and 3 bases from J; bases unmatched to any gene: 6. This CDR3 has 15 amino acids. Germline V gene lookup returns CDR1 SGHDT and CDR2 YYEEEE. CDR3 coding DNA: TGTGCCAGCAGCTTCCTCGGACAGGGTGACTATGGCTACACCTTC. As protein: CASSFLGQGDYGYTF.

The chain uses TRBV9 and TRBJ1-2, with D unclear. The length of the CDR3 is 11 residues. Germline values: CDR1 SGDLS, CDR2 YYNGEE. V was pared by 7 bases and J by 7 bases, with 11 bases between. The CDR3 coding sequence is TGTGCCAGCTCTTTCGGGAGTGGCTACACCTTC. Translated: CASSFGSGYTF.

The rearrangement links TRBV10-3 to TRBJ1-5; D possibly corresponds to TRBD1 (5 bases). The length of the CDR3 is 13 residues. Trimming stripped 8 bases from V and 3 bases from J, with 11 bases between. Per the germline V gene, CDR1 is ENHRY and CDR2 is SYGVKD. CDR3 sequence: CAIGQGDNQPQHF. The CDR3 DNA reads as TGTGCCATCGGGCAGGGTGACAATCAGCCCCAGCATTTT.

This rearrangement joins TRBV2 to TRBJ1-1; D gene ambiguous. CDR1 SNHLY and CDR2 FYNNEI come from the germline V gene. CDR3 length: 13 amino acids. Trimming removed 8 bases from V and 0 bases from J, with 10 bases in between. CDR3 protein: CASDGGLNTEAFF. The CDR3 DNA reads as TGTGCCAGCGATGGAGGGTTGAACACTGAAGCTTTCTTT. Combining the CDR3 with reference TRBV2 and TRBJ1-1 gives the whole variable domain EPEVTQTPSHQVTQMGQEVILRCVPISNHLYFYWYRQILGQKVEFLVSFYNNEISEKSEIFDDQFSVERPDGSNFTLKIRSTKLEDSAMYFCASDGGLNTEAFFGQGTRLTVV.

This rearrangement joins TRBV30 to TRBJ1-6; D gene unclear. The V and J ends lost 2 bases and 9 bases respectively, with 11 bases between them. Germline CDR1 and CDR2: GTSNPN and SVGIG (reference sequence). The CDR3 loop spans 13 amino acids. The CDR3 DNA reads as TGTGCCTGGAGTTTAGGTGAGGCTTCACCCCTCCACTTT. Protein: CAWSLGEASPLHF.

This rearrangement joins TRBV23-1 to TRBJ2-7; possibly TRBD1 for D (6 bases). TRBV23-1 is recorded as an ORF, its role being uncertain. The V gene lost 2 bases and the J gene lost 2 bases, with 10 bases spanning the gap. This CDR3 is built from 14 residues. Here the CDR3 DNA reads TGCGCCAGCAGTCAAATAGAGGGGGCCTACGAGCAGTACTTC. Translation gives CASSQIEGAYEQYF.

The CDR3: CASSQGTGSSYEQYF. The CDR3 DNA reads as TGTGCCAGCAGCCAAGGAACGGGGAGCTCCTACGAGCAGTACTTC. This rearrangement joins TRBV3-1 (or the pseudogene TRBV3-2) to TRBJ2-7; weak D call: TRBD2 (5 bases). Germline V gene sequence: CDR1 LGHDT, CDR2 YNNKEL (reference sequence). The CDR3 is 15 residues long. Trimming took 1 base from V and 0 from J, leaving 10 bases between them.

The genes are TRBV2 and TRBJ2-5; 14 bases align to TRBD2. With 4 bases clipped from V and 5 bases from J, the junction kept 6 bases outside the gene matches. There are 16 residues in the CDR3. CDR1 is SNHLY, CDR2 FYNNEI, per germline. CDR3 amino acids: CASSALGLAGVETQYF. CDR3 in DNA: TGTGCCAGCAGTGCGCTGGGACTAGCGGGGGTGGAGACCCAGTACTTC. Variable domain in full (rest from reference TRBV2 and TRBJ2-5): EPEVTQTPSHQVTQMGQEVILRCVPISNHLYFYWYRQILGQKVEFLVSFYNNEISEKSEIFDDQFSVERPDGSNFTLKIRSTKLEDSAMYFCASSALGLAGVETQYFGPGTRLLVL.

This chain links TRBV30 with TRBJ1-5, with a tentative D call TRBD1 (5 bases). V shed 0 bases and J shed 0 bases, with 12 bases lying between them. Germline V CDR1 and CDR2: GTSNPN, SVGIG (reference sequence). CDR3 size: 16 residues. The CDR3, as DNA: TGTGCCTGGAGTGTCGGGGGGAGCGATAGCAATCAGCCCCAGCATTTT. Protein sequence: CAWSVGGSDSNQPQHF.

The DNA of the CDR3 is TGTGCCAGCAGTCTTGGAGGGAGTTGGGCCCAGCATTTT. It yields the protein CASSLGGSWAQHF. The chain combines TRBV6-5 with TRBJ1-5; D ambiguous. V lost 5 bases to trimming and J lost 11 bases, with 16 bases between them. The CDR3 runs 13 residues. Germline lookup yields CDR1 MNHEY and CDR2 SVGAGI.

The CDR3 region is CASSPWGRGSDYTF. For the CDR3, the DNA is TGTGCCAGCTCACCATGGGGCAGGGGGTCAGACTACACCTTC. The rearrangement uses TRBV18 and TRBJ1-2; 7 positions match TRBD1. The CDR3 is 14 amino acids. Unmatched junction bases numbered 10, after V lost 2 bases and J lost 10 bases. CDR1 is KGHSH and CDR2 is LQKENI in the germline V gene.

This chain uses TRBV6-4 with TRBJ1-2, with unresolved D. Trimming left V 7 bases short and J 6 bases short, with 12 bases between. The CDR3 is made up of 12 amino acids. The germline V gene encodes CDR1 MRHNA and CDR2 SNTAGT. The CDR3 protein is CASIYGVHGYTF. CDR3 bases: TGTGCCAGCATCTACGGGGTACATGGCTACACCTTC.

V gene TRBV24-1 combines with J gene TRBJ2-1, with TRBD2 matching 12 bases. CDR1 and CDR2 (germline): KGHDR, SFDVKD. This CDR3 has 20 residues. With 4 bases clipped from V and 1 base from J, the junction kept 13 bases outside the gene matches. The CDR3 reads CATSESTSGGRSRSYNEQFF. The CDR3 coding sequence is TGTGCCACCAGTGAGTCGACTAGCGGGGGTCGATCGAGGTCCTACAATGAGCAGTTCTTC.

The chain joins TRBV3-1 (or the pseudogene TRBV3-2) to TRBJ2-5, with D perhaps TRBD2 (6 bases). CDR3 length: 16 amino acids. V was pared by 1 base and J by 2 bases, with 14 bases between. The germline CDR1 and CDR2 sequences are LGHDT and YNNKEL (reference sequence). CDR3 DNA sequence: TGTGCCAGCAGCCAAGCCCCGGCAGGACTACAAGAGACCCAGTACTTC. This translates into CASSQAPAGLQETQYF.